The source of this TCR beta chain is a study of beta chain features in type 1 diabetes. Study-wide findings and caveats: No resolution was reached here on whether HLA type influences TCRB rearrangement. A moderate, significant TCRB CDR3 shortening appeared in type 1 diabetes across four CD4+ subsets.

Expressed TCRB transcripts were sequenced, since all the RNA that had been isolated was reverse transcribed. Libraries were prepared by immunoSEQ multiplex PCR; TCRdb keeps only in-frame clonotypes and omits some of them. In the table there are about 260,000 clones, around 20% of which are singletons. The V and J ends lost 5 bases and 2 bases respectively, with 13 bases between them. CDR3 length: 15 amino acids. CDR1 and CDR2 (germline): MNHNY, SVGAGI (reference sequence). Concerning this clone itself: As yet, its antigen is unknown.

The sequenced material came from naive CD4+ T cells from blood. The sequence derives from a woman aged 40-49 years with type 1 diabetes. The V gene is TRBV6-6, the J gene TRBJ2-1; a weak D match, TRBD2 (7 bases). CDR3 loop: CASSRRGRAYNEQFF. In DNA form, the CDR3 reads TGTGCCAGCAGTCGGCGGGGGCGAGCCTACAATGAGCAGTTCTTC.